This T cell receptor beta chain was recorded in a study of blood T cell repertoires in COVID-19. Data came from immunoSEQ multiplex PCR; TCRdb stores just in-frame clones and leaves some out. The sample contains roughly 120,000 clones, roughly 88% of which appear only once. Sequenced: peripheral blood. This clonotype originated in a human donor in a cohort sampled during active COVID-19.

The CDR3: CSVDLPGQGAYEQYF. The CDR3 region has the DNA TGCAGCGTTGACTTACCGGGACAGGGGGCATACGAGCAGTACTTC. This rearrangement joins TRBV29-1 to TRBJ2-7; 12 bases match TRBD1. The V segment lost 3 bases and the J segment 4 bases; nucleotides outside the gene matches: 7. The CDR3 is 15 residues long. Germline CDR1 reads SQVTM; CDR2 reads ANQGSEA.